One sample yielded the 30 T cell receptor beta chains listed below, sequenced in a study of T cells in pancreatic ductal adenocarcinoma. Only in-frame clones appear in the TCRdb table, and some are missing; sequencing was by immunoSEQ multiplex PCR. The sample carries approximately 9,000 clones, about nine tenths recorded once. No neoadjuvant therapy was given to the selected pancreatic ductal adenocarcinoma patients before their surgery. Input material: PBMCs. These receptors were taken from a human donor with pancreatic ductal adenocarcinoma.

The sample holds one count of this clone. The chain combines TRBV28 with TRBJ2-5; D possibly corresponds to TRBD1 (5 bases). V was clipped by 1 base and J by 5 bases, with 11 bases between them. Looked up from germline, CDR1 is MDHEN and CDR2 is SYDVKM. This CDR3 contains 14 residues. CDR3: CASSLSDRWETQYF. As DNA, the CDR3 is TGTGCCAGCAGTTTATCAGACAGATGGGAGACCCAGTACTTC.

The rearrangement uses TRBV7-8 and TRBJ2-1, with TRBD2 as a possible D gene (5 bases). This CDR3 has 15 residues. Germline CDR1 and CDR2: SGHVS and FQNEAQ. The ends were cut back, 5 bases at V and 0 bases at J, with 11 bases in the middle. The chain's CDR3 is CASSTRTGSYNEQFF. The CDR3 region has the DNA TGTGCCAGCAGCACTAGGACGGGCTCCTACAATGAGCAGTTCTTC. The whole variable domain, filled in from reference TRBV7-8 and TRBJ2-1, reads GAGVSQSPRYKVAKRGQDVALRCDPISGHVSLFWYQQALGQGPEFLTYFQNEAQLDKSGLPSDRFFAERPEGSVSTLKIQRTQQEDSAVYLCASSTRTGSYNEQFFGPGTRLTVL.

The chain uses TRBV6-6 and TRBJ2-5; a possible D gene is TRBD2 (5 bases). The length of the CDR3 is 14 residues. V lost 8 bases and J lost 2, with 15 bases in between. CDR1 MNHNY and CDR2 SVGAGI come from the germline V gene (reference sequence). The CDR3 nucleotides read TGTGCCAGCTGCCGGGGTGGGGAACAAGAGACCCAGTACTTC. Its translation: CASCRGGEQETQYF.

The chain joins TRBV28 to TRBJ2-1; D gene ambiguous. Between the trimmed V and J ends, which lost 7 bases and 7 bases, there was a span of 23 bases. There are 16 residues in the CDR3. The germline CDR1 and CDR2 sequences are MDHEN and SYDVKM. The CDR3 bases are TGTGCCAGCACGCTCTGGGTGGCAGCTTCTAGGAATGAGCAGTTCTTC. Translated, it gives CASTLWVAASRNEQFF.

As DNA, the CDR3 is TGTGCCAGCAGTCCCCAACTAGCGGGGGCGCAAACTAACCAGTACTTC. As protein: CASSPQLAGAQTNQYF. This chain connects TRBV27 to TRBJ2-5; 11 nucleotides line up with TRBD2. The germline V gene encodes CDR1 MNHEY and CDR2 SMNVEV (reference sequence). This CDR3 contains 16 residues. Trimming at V came to 5 bases and at J to 10 bases, leaving 15 bases not matched to a gene.

V usage is TRBV11-2 and J usage is TRBJ2-1, with 7 bases that match TRBD1. The CDR3 loop spans 12 amino acids. Germline V gives CDR1 SGHAT, CDR2 FQNNGV. V was clipped by 8 bases and J by 5 bases; unmatched bases: 3. CDR3 DNA sequence: TGTGCCAGCGACAGGGTTAACAATGAGCAGTTCTTC. Translation: CASDRVNNEQFF.

The genes are TRBV7-9 and TRBJ2-5, with D possibly TRBD1 on 6 matching bases. Trimming removed 5 bases from V and 5 bases from J, with 27 bases in between. Germline CDR1 SEHNR, CDR2 FQNEAQ (reference sequence). This CDR3 spans 18 amino acids. The CDR3 DNA sequence: TGTGCCAGCAGCCCCAGAACGCCGGGACAATCCAGGGCGGAGACCCAGTACTTC. Residues: CASSPRTPGQSRAETQYF.

This chain uses TRBV11-3 with TRBJ2-2, with a weak D call TRBD2 (6 bases). Trimming shortened V by 1 base and J by 5 bases, and 8 bases separated the two germline ends. Germline V gene lookup returns CDR1 SGHNT and CDR2 YENEEA. This CDR3 has 14 amino acids. In nucleotides, the CDR3 is TGTGCCAGCAGCTTAGCTGGGGGGACCGGGGAGCTGTTTTTT. Translated: CASSLAGGTGELFF. The variable domain in full, completed from reference TRBV11-3 and TRBJ2-2, reads EAGVVQSPRYKIIEKKQPVAFWCNPISGHNTLYWYLQNLGQGPELLIRYENEEAVDDSQLPKDRFSAERLKGVDSTLKIQPAELGDSAVYLCASSLAGGTGELFFGEGSRLTVL.

CDR3 in amino acids: CASSDRVVGNTIYF. CDR3 DNA sequence: TGTGCCAGCAGTGATCGGGTTGTCGGAAACACCATATATTTT. The V gene is TRBV2, the J gene TRBJ1-3; D is unresolved. This CDR3 has 14 residues. Germline CDR1 SNHLY, CDR2 FYNNEI. Trimming removed 3 bases from V and 4 bases from J, with 10 bases in between.

This chain joins TRBV7-2 and TRBJ2-4, with a weak D call TRBD1 (6 bases). The CDR3 is 12 residues long. Germline CDR1 and CDR2: SGHTA and FQGNSA. Trimming pared 4 bases from V and 7 bases from J, leaving 8 bases between. The CDR3 loop is CASSWTANIQYF. CDR3 nucleotides: TGTGCCAGCAGCTGGACAGCTAACATTCAGTACTTC.

CDR3 protein: CASSLVTGAGELFF. The CDR3 DNA reads as TGTGCCAGCAGCTTAGTTACTGGGGCGGGGGAGCTGTTTTTT. The V and J genes are TRBV7-6 and TRBJ2-2; perhaps TRBD1 as D (5 bases). There are 14 residues in the CDR3. CDR1 SGHVS and CDR2 FNYEAQ come from the germline V gene. The V end lost 1 base, the J end lost 8 bases, and 11 bases lay between the germline ends.

The chain recombines TRBV11-3 with TRBJ1-1; TRBD1 is a possible D gene (5 bases). This CDR3 has 13 amino acids. Trimming took off 4 bases at V and 3 bases at J, with 9 bases between the two ends. Germline V gene sequence: CDR1 SGHNT, CDR2 YENEEA. CDR3 sequence reads: CASSSGTYTEAFF. For the CDR3, the DNA is TGTGCCAGCAGCTCGGGGACTTACACTGAAGCTTTCTTT.

The V call is TRBV5-1, the J call TRBJ2-1; 7 bases fit TRBD1. The CDR3 extends over 18 amino acids. The V segment lost 3 bases and the J segment 9 bases; nucleotides outside the gene matches: 21. Germline V gene sequence: CDR1 SGHRS, CDR2 YFSETQ. Written as DNA, the CDR3 is TGCGCCAGCAGCTCCCTTGGGGCATATAGAACAGGGGCTAGTGAGCAGTTCTTC. Its translation: CASSSLGAYRTGASEQFF.

The chain uses TRBV5-1 and TRBJ1-4, with D possibly being TRBD1 (5 bases). Germline loops: CDR1 SGHRS, CDR2 YFSETQ. Trimming left V 1 base short and J 7 bases short, with 17 bases between. The CDR3 contains 16 residues. CDR3 nucleotides: TGCGCCAGCAGCTTGCGGGCAGACCCAAGGGGTGAAAAACTGTTTTTT. This gives the protein CASSLRADPRGEKLFF.

Here the CDR3 reads CASSQDTSNEKLFF. The CDR3 DNA follows: TGCGCCAGCAGCCAAGACACATCTAATGAAAAACTGTTTTTT. The V gene is TRBV4-3, the J gene TRBJ1-4; no clear D gene. The germline V gene encodes CDR1 LGHNA and CDR2 YSLEER. V shed 0 bases and J shed 3 bases, with 5 bases lying between them. This CDR3 comprises 14 residues.

V gene TRBV5-1 combines with J gene TRBJ1-2; the D gene is possibly TRBD1 (5 bases). This CDR3 has 13 amino acids. The germline gives CDR1 SGHRS, CDR2 YFSETQ. V was cut by 3 bases and J by 6 bases, with 12 bases left in between. CDR3: CASSYGTRNGYTF. The CDR3 bases are TGCGCCAGCAGCTACGGGACTCGGAATGGCTACACCTTC. The whole variable domain, filled in from reference TRBV5-1 and TRBJ1-2, reads KAGVTQTPRYLIKTRGQQVTLSCSPISGHRSVSWYQQTPGQGLQFLFEYFSETQRNKGNFPGRFSGRQFSNSRSEMNVSTLELGDSALYLCASSYGTRNGYTFGSGTRLTVV.

The rearrangement joins TRBV7-9 to TRBJ2-2; no clear D. This CDR3 comprises 16 residues. Germline CDR1 and CDR2: SEHNR and FQNEAQ (reference sequence). V was clipped by 5 bases and J by 5 bases, with 18 bases between them. CDR3 amino acids: CASSPRGTRGTGELFF. CDR3 DNA: TGTGCCAGCAGCCCTAGAGGCACGCGCGGAACCGGGGAGCTGTTTTTT.

In DNA, the CDR3 is TGTGCCTGGAGCAGGGGGTCATTGGGCGAGCAGTACTTC. It codes for CAWSRGSLGEQYF. The V call is TRBV30, the J call TRBJ2-7; 7 bases map to TRBD1. The germline V gene has CDR1 GTSNPN and CDR2 SVGIG (reference sequence). Losses at the gene ends were 3 bases for V and 6 bases for J; bases not matched to a gene: 8. This CDR3 is 13 amino acids long.

J is TRBJ1-2 and V is TRBV5-1, with 10 bases identical to TRBD1. CDR3 length: 15 amino acids. With 2 bases clipped from V and 4 bases from J, the junction kept 5 bases outside the gene matches. In germline, CDR1 is SGHRS, CDR2 YFSETQ. The CDR3 DNA is TGCGCCAGCAGCTTCCTGACAGGGGGCGGCTATGGCTACACCTTC. It specifies CASSFLTGGGYGYTF.

This clone was recorded only once. CDR3 loop: CASSPRQGVSSDTQYF. CDR3 DNA: TGTGCCAGCTCACCAAGACAGGGTGTAAGTTCAGATACGCAGTATTTT. The chain has TRBV18 and TRBJ2-3; 7 positions agree with TRBD1. Germline CDR1 is KGHSH and CDR2 is LQKENI. With 2 bases clipped from V and 4 bases from J, the junction kept 9 bases outside the gene matches. This CDR3 is built from 16 residues.

The rearrangement uses TRBV7-8 and TRBJ2-2, with 12 bases aligning to TRBD2. CDR1 SGHVS and CDR2 FQNEAQ come from the germline V gene. This CDR3 has 15 amino acids. Germline trimming cut 8 bases from V and 7 bases from J; bases unmatched to any gene: 8. The CDR3 nucleotides read TGTGCCAGCGGCCCGACTAGCGGGAGTATCGGGGAGCTGTTTTTT. Translated: CASGPTSGSIGELFF.

The chain links TRBV5-1 to TRBJ2-5; perhaps TRBD1 as D (5 bases). The CDR3 runs to 16 residues. V lost 0 bases, J lost 2 bases, and 14 bases lay in between. The germline CDR1 and CDR2 sequences are SGHRS and YFSETQ. In DNA form, the CDR3 reads TGCGCCAGCAGCTTGGCCCGGCAGGGTGGGCAAGAGACCCAGTACTTC. Amino acid sequence: CASSLARQGGQETQYF.

This chain uses TRBV15 with TRBJ2-1; 7 nucleotides agree with TRBD1. From germline, CDR1 is LNHNV and CDR2 YYDKDF (reference sequence). This CDR3 is built from 17 residues. Trimming cost V 6 bases and J 7 bases; bases outside gene matches: 18. Here the CDR3 reads CATSAVGRTGERNEQFF. Written as DNA, the CDR3 is TGTGCCACCAGTGCCGTCGGACGGACAGGAGAAAGGAATGAGCAGTTCTTC.

The rearrangement links TRBV5-1 to TRBJ1-5, with a possible D match to TRBD1 (5 bases). Germline lookup yields CDR1 SGHRS and CDR2 YFSETQ. V lost 4 bases to trimming and J lost 0 bases, with 11 bases between them. This CDR3 is 15 amino acids long. The CDR3, as DNA: TGCGCCAGCAGCCCGGGGGGGGGTAGCAATCAGCCCCAGCATTTT. Protein product: CASSPGGGSNQPQHF.

The V call is TRBV11-2, the J call TRBJ2-1; 7 bases align to TRBD2. Looked up from germline, CDR1 is SGHAT and CDR2 is FQNNGV. V was pared by 5 bases and J by 2 bases, with 6 bases of the junction left unmatched. The CDR3 totals 15 residues. CDR3 sequence reads: CASSVRLATYNEQFF. Written as DNA, the CDR3 is TGTGCCAGCAGCGTCCGACTAGCAACCTACAATGAGCAGTTCTTC.

The chain employs TRBV7-9 and TRBJ1-5, with 7 bases identical to TRBD1. The trim removed 4 bases at V and 6 bases at J, leaving 9 bases unmatched. This CDR3 has 15 amino acids. CDR1 is SEHNR and CDR2 is FQNEAQ in the germline V gene (reference sequence). The CDR3 nucleotides are TGTGCCAGCAGCTCCCGGGACAGTATTGGTCAGCCCCAGCATTTT. This encodes CASSSRDSIGQPQHF.

This clone appeared a single time. The chain couples TRBV11-2 to TRBJ2-4; 7 nucleotides line up with TRBD2. J gave up 6 bases and V 1 base, and 3 bases lay outside the gene matches. This CDR3 comprises 14 residues. CDR1 and CDR2 from the germline V gene are SGHAT and FQNNGV. This chain's CDR3 is CASSLAWGGNIQYF. In DNA form, the CDR3 reads TGTGCCAGCAGCTTAGCGTGGGGGGGAAACATTCAGTACTTC.

The chain recombines TRBV6-6 with TRBJ1-4, with 11 bases identical to TRBD1. Germline V gene lookup returns CDR1 MNHNY and CDR2 SVGAGI (reference sequence). This CDR3 has 16 amino acids. V dropped 1 base and J dropped 6; count of bases not matched to a gene: 4. The CDR3 spells CASSYYRTGGHEKLFF. DNA for the CDR3: TGTGCCAGCAGTTACTACCGGACAGGGGGCCATGAAAAACTGTTTTTT.

A single count supports this clone. The chain combines TRBV19 with TRBJ1-2, with TRBD1 matching 7 bases. CDR1 and CDR2 from the germline V gene are LNHDA and SQIVND (reference sequence). The junction had 10 bases not matched to a gene; V was cut back by 5 bases and J by 1 base. The CDR3 contains 16 residues. The CDR3 bases are TGTGCCAGTAGTCCCAGACAGGGTCGGGTTAACTATGGCTACACCTTC. Amino acid sequence: CASSPRQGRVNYGYTF.

CDR3 sequence (DNA): TGTGCCAGCAGTTTATCAGGGGGCCAAGAGACCCAGTACTTC. Protein product: CASSLSGGQETQYF. This chain links TRBV28 with TRBJ2-5, with 7 bases identical to TRBD1. The ends lost 1 base at V and 1 base at J; junction bases unmatched: 0. Germline values: CDR1 MDHEN, CDR2 SYDVKM. CDR3 length equals 14 residues.